One sample yielded the 5 T cell receptor beta chains listed below, sequenced in a study of T-cell memory formation after mild COVID-19. TCRdb fed the 5' RACE reads into MiXCR, producing one record per CDR3 protein. Among some 150,000 distinct CDR3 sequences listed, under 25% were seen once. Sample: PBMCs or a T cell subset sorted from them (not recorded which). All receptors derive from an adult woman who had mild COVID-19 (a few samples of this study predate the infection). Cell type and time point are not known.

The chain recombines TRBV15 with TRBJ2-7, with 9 bases fitting TRBD1. CDR1 LNHNV and CDR2 YYDKDF come from the germline V gene (reference sequence). J gave up 3 bases and V 1 base, and 4 bases lay outside the gene matches. The CDR3 has 15 residues. CDR3 bases: TGTGCCACCAGCAGAGGGACAGGGGCTAACTACGAGCAGTACTTC. Protein product: CATSRGTGANYEQYF.

This clonotype was counted only a few times. The CDR3 region has the DNA TGTGCCAGCAGCTCCCTTCTAGGAGTCCAAGAGACCCAGTACTTC. Amino acid sequence: CASSSLLGVQETQYF. V and J are TRBV7-2 and TRBJ2-5, with unresolved D. From germline, CDR1 is SGHTA and CDR2 FQGNSA. The CDR3 is made up of 15 amino acids. V was shortened by 4 bases and J by 1 base, with 13 bases between the two germline ends.

This clonotype has only a few counts. J is TRBJ2-7 and V is TRBV3-1; D perhaps matches TRBD1 (5 bases). The CDR3 has 14 amino acids. The V gene lost 7 bases and the J gene lost 2 bases, with 15 bases spanning the gap. Germline CDR1 is LGHDT and CDR2 is YNNKEL (reference sequence). CDR3 DNA: TGTGCCAGCAATCAGGGCTCCTCGACCTACGAGCAGTACTTC. Its protein product is CASNQGSSTYEQYF.

The rearrangement uses TRBV30 and TRBJ2-7, with TRBD1 matching over 9 bases. The CDR3 spans 14 residues. Germline loops: CDR1 GTSNPN, CDR2 SVGIG (reference sequence). V dropped 1 base and J dropped 3; count of bases not matched to a gene: 4. The CDR3 spells CAWSGGQGFYEQYF. The CDR3 bases are TGTGCCTGGAGTGGAGGACAGGGGTTCTACGAGCAGTACTTC.

The rearrangement joins TRBV12-3 or TRBV12-4 to TRBJ2-7; D gene unclear. Trimming took off 4 bases at V and 1 base at J, with 17 bases between the two ends. The CDR3 runs to 16 residues. CDR3 protein: CASSSKSRLGSYEQYF. Here the CDR3 DNA reads TGTGCCAGCAGTTCCAAGAGCCGGCTGGGTTCCTACGAGCAGTACTTC.